The 18 T cell receptor beta chains listed next were all sequenced from one sample in a study of blood T cell repertoires in COVID-19. Data came from immunoSEQ multiplex PCR; TCRdb stores just in-frame clones and leaves some out. The sample contains approximately 120,000 clones, approximately 87% of which appear only once. Material: peripheral blood. Receptor source: an older woman with acute or convalescent COVID-19.

The V and J genes are TRBV10-1 and TRBJ2-3, with a weak D call TRBD2 (5 bases). Deletions cut 2 bases from V and 6 bases from J, with 9 bases between. This CDR3 has 13 amino acids. The germline CDR1 and CDR2 sequences are WNHNN and SYGVQD (reference sequence). CDR3 coding DNA: TGCGCCAGCAGTGAGGCTAGCATGGATACGCAGTATTTT. Protein sequence: CASSEASMDTQYF.

The V gene is TRBV28, the J gene TRBJ2-1; 8 nucleotides align to TRBD1. The CDR3 runs 17 residues. Losses at the gene ends were 3 bases for V and 13 bases for J; bases not matched to a gene: 20. Per the germline V gene, CDR1 is MDHEN and CDR2 is SYDVKM. CDR3 protein: CASSLRTGTGPRIFQFF. The CDR3 region has the DNA TGTGCCAGCAGTTTGCGCACCGGGACAGGACCCCGTATTTTCCAGTTCTTC.

This clone was picked up many times. The rearrangement links TRBV2 to TRBJ1-1; D unresolved. Trimming shortened V by 8 bases and J by 1 base, and 14 bases separated the two germline ends. Germline V gene sequence: CDR1 SNHLY, CDR2 FYNNEI. This CDR3 comprises 14 residues. As DNA, the CDR3 is TGTGCCAGCTCCATGGGCAGTGGGAACACTGAAGCTTTCTTT. Translation gives CASSMGSGNTEAFF.

The rearrangement uses TRBV10-1 and TRBJ2-2, with 7 bases matching TRBD1. This CDR3 spans 14 amino acids. From germline, CDR1 is WNHNN and CDR2 SYGVQD (reference sequence). The junction had 5 bases not matched to a gene; V was cut back by 5 bases and J by 5 bases. As DNA, the CDR3 is TGCGCCAGCAGTAGGGGACAGATTACCGGGGAGCTGTTTTTT. Translating it yields CASSRGQITGELFF.

V gene TRBV18 combines with J gene TRBJ1-2; 7 bases fit TRBD1. V lost 2 bases, J lost 2 bases, and 8 bases stayed unmatched. The CDR3 loop spans 16 amino acids. Germline V gene sequence: CDR1 KGHSH, CDR2 LQKENI. The CDR3 here is CASSPTQTGSNYGYTF. Written as DNA, the CDR3 is TGTGCCAGCTCACCAACTCAGACAGGGTCAAACTATGGCTACACCTTC.

The chain links TRBV7-2 to TRBJ1-2; 9 bases match TRBD1. The V gene end was trimmed by 5 bases and the J gene end by 8 bases; junction bases not matched to a gene: 6. Germline V gene sequence: CDR1 SGHTA, CDR2 FQGNSA. The CDR3 totals 13 residues. CDR3 nucleotides: TGTGCCAGCAGCCCCGGACAGGGGAACGGCTACACCTTC. This encodes CASSPGQGNGYTF. Using reference TRBV7-2 and TRBJ1-2 for the parts outside the CDR3, the full variable domain is GAGVSQSPSNKVTEKGKDVELRCDPISGHTALYWYRQSLGQGLEFLIYFQGNSAPDKSGLPSDRFSAERTGGSVSTLTIQRTQQEDSAVYLCASSPGQGNGYTFGSGTRLTVV.

This chain connects TRBV7-3 to TRBJ2-1; D gene uncertain. The germline V gene has CDR1 SGHTA and CDR2 FQGTGA. This CDR3 is built from 13 residues. V was pared by 5 bases and J by 7 bases, with 12 bases between. CDR3 loop: CASSPLPPNEQFF. The CDR3 nucleotides are TGTGCCAGCAGCCCCCTCCCCCCTAATGAGCAGTTCTTC.

This clone appeared a single time. V usage is TRBV6-1 and J usage is TRBJ2-7; TRBD1 matches at 7 bases. Germline lookup yields CDR1 MNHNS and CDR2 SASEGT. The CDR3 runs to 15 residues. The ends lost 0 bases at V and 5 bases at J; junction bases unmatched: 7. This CDR3 is CASSEAIMTGNEQYF. The CDR3 DNA reads as TGTGCCAGCAGTGAAGCCATAATGACAGGGAACGAGCAGTACTTC.

The chain carries TRBV3-1 (or the pseudogene TRBV3-2) and TRBJ1-6; possible D gene TRBD1, 5 bases. CDR3 size: 14 residues. V lost 2 bases, J lost 10 bases, and 12 bases lay in between. CDR1 LGHDT and CDR2 YNNKEL come from the germline V gene (reference sequence). The CDR3 region is CASSQKGQGSPLHF. CDR3 sequence (DNA): TGTGCCAGCAGCCAAAAGGGGCAAGGCTCACCCCTCCACTTT.

The chain recombines TRBV5-1 with TRBJ2-7; D is possibly TRBD2 (5 bases). The ends were cut back, 6 bases at V and 0 bases at J, with 13 bases in the middle. Germline V gene lookup returns CDR1 SGHRS and CDR2 YFSETQ. The CDR3 is made up of 14 amino acids. CDR3 in amino acids: CASKEEFGSYEQYF. CDR3 bases: TGCGCCAGCAAGGAGGAGTTTGGCTCCTACGAGCAGTACTTC.

The genes are TRBV5-1 and TRBJ2-3; 11 nucleotides match TRBD2. Germline CDR1 reads SGHRS; CDR2 reads YFSETQ. The trim removed 3 bases at V and 0 bases at J, leaving 3 bases unmatched. The CDR3 covers 16 residues. This CDR3 reads CASSSRLAGSTDTQYF. The CDR3 nucleotides are TGCGCCAGCAGCTCTAGACTAGCGGGGAGCACAGATACGCAGTATTTT.

The rearrangement links TRBV12-1 to TRBJ1-4; the D segment call TRBD1 is taken from the table without a DNA check. TRBV12-1 is marked as a pseudogene. The CDR3 is made up of 16 amino acids. CDR3 in DNA: TGTGCCAGCAGCACCTACCAGGCCTACGCAAGGGAAAAACTGTTTTTT. Protein product: CASSTYQAYAREKLFF.

The rearrangement joins TRBV5-1 to TRBJ2-3, with 8 bases fitting TRBD2. This CDR3 region has 16 residues. V trimming: 4 bases; J trimming: 3 bases; junction bases outside the gene matches: 10. Germline V gene sequence: CDR1 SGHRS, CDR2 YFSETQ. CDR3 amino acids: CASSEGFTSGTDTQYF. DNA of the CDR3: TGCGCCAGCAGCGAGGGATTTACTAGCGGAACAGATACGCAGTATTTT.

This clone was found once. Other DNA sequences in the same sample also yield this CDR3. The rearrangement uses TRBV12-3 or TRBV12-4 and TRBJ2-7, with D hard to call. Trimming shortened V by 5 bases and J by 2 bases, and 10 bases separated the two germline ends. CDR3 length equals 13 residues. This CDR3 is CASSLQGAYEQYF. The CDR3 DNA reads as TGTGCCAGCAGTCTACAAGGAGCCTACGAGCAGTACTTC.

This chain joins TRBV5-4 and TRBJ1-1; possibly TRBD1 for D (5 bases). The CDR3 is 15 amino acids. Germline V gene data show CDR1 as SGHNT and CDR2 as YYREEE (reference sequence). The germline V and J ends were trimmed by 4 bases and 0 bases, with 13 bases remaining between them. CDR3 coding DNA: TGTGCCAGCAGCCCCCGGACAAACATGAACACTGAAGCTTTCTTT. Protein: CASSPRTNMNTEAFF.

V and J are TRBV5-1 and TRBJ1-3; possibly TRBD1 for D (5 bases). The CDR3 is made up of 15 amino acids. From germline, CDR1 is SGHRS and CDR2 YFSETQ. V dropped 4 bases and J dropped 0 bases, with 11 bases sitting between them. Here the CDR3 DNA reads TGCGCCAGCAGCCCCTCCGACAGCTCTGGAAACACCATATATTTT. Its protein is CASSPSDSSGNTIYF.

The chain is built from TRBV4-2 and TRBJ1-3; the D gene is possibly TRBD1 (6 bases). The V gene lost 1 base and the J gene lost 2 bases, with 15 bases spanning the gap. The germline gives CDR1 LGHNA, CDR2 YNFKEQ. This CDR3 spans 17 amino acids. For the CDR3, the DNA is TGTGCCAGCAGCCAAGGCCTTAGAGGACAGACTGGAAACACCATATATTTT. This codes for CASSQGLRGQTGNTIYF.

This clone was seen a single time. CDR3 in DNA: TGTGCCAGCAGCGGTTATCCGGGGGGGCCCCCAGATACGCAGTATTTT. This gives the protein CASSGYPGGPPDTQYF. The V call is TRBV7-2, the J call TRBJ2-3, with TRBD2 identical over 8 bases. Germline V gene sequence: CDR1 SGHTA, CDR2 FQGNSA. Trimming cost V 5 bases and J 4 bases; bases outside gene matches: 11. The CDR3 sequence is 16 residues long.